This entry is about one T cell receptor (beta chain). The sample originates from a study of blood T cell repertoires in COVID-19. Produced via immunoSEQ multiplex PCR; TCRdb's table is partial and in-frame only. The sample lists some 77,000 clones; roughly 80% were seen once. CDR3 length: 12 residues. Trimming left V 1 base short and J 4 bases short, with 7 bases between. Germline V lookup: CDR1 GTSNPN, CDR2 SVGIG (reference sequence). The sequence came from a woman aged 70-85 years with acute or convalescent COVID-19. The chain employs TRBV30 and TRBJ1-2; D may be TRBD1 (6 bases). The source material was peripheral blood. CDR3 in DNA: TGTGCCTGGAGTGGGACAGCCTATGGCTACACCTTC. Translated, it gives CAWSGTAYGYTF.